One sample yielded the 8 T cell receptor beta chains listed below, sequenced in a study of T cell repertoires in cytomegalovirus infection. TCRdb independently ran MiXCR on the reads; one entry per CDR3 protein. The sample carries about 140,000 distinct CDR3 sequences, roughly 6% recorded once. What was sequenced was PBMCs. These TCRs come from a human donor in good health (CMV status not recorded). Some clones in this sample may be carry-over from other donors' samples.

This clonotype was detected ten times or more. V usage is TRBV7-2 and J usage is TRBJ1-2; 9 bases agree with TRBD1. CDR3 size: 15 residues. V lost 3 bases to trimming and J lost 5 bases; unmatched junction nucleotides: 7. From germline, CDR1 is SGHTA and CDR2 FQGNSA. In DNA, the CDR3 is TGTGCCAGCAGCTTGAGCCCGGGACAGGGTTATGGCTACACCTTC. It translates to CASSLSPGQGYGYTF.

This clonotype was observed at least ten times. The DNA of the CDR3 is TGTGCCAGCAGCTTACTAGGACAGGGTAACGAGCAGTACTTC. Residues: CASSLLGQGNEQYF. V gene TRBV7-3 combines with J gene TRBJ2-7; 8 bases match TRBD1. Germline V CDR1 and CDR2: SGHTA, FQGTGA. The ends lost 2 bases at V and 5 bases at J; junction bases unmatched: 5. CDR3 size: 14 residues.

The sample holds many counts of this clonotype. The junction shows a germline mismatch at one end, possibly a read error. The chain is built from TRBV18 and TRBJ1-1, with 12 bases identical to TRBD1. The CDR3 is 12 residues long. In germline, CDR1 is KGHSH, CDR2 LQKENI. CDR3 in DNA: TGTGCCAGCTCACCAGGGACAGGGGGCGCGGCTTTT. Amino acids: CASSPGTGGAAF.

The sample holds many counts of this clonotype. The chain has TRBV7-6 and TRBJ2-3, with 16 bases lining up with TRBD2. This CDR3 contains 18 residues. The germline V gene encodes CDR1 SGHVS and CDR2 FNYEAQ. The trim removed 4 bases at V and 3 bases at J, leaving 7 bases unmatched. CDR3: CASSSPGLAGGRTDTQYF. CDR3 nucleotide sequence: TGTGCCAGCAGCTCTCCGGGACTAGCGGGGGGGAGGACAGATACGCAGTATTTT.

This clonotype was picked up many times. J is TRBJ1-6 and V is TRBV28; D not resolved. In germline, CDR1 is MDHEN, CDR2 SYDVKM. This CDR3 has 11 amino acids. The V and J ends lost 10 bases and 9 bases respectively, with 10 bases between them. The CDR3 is CATEGGSPLHF. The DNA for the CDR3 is TGTGCCACGGAGGGTGGTTCACCCCTCCACTTT.

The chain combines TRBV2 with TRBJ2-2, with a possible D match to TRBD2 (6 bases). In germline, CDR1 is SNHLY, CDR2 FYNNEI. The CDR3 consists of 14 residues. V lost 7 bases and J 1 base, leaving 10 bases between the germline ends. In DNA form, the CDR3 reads TGTGCCAGCACTAAGGAGGGGAACACCGGGGAGCTGTTTTTT. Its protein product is CASTKEGNTGELFF.

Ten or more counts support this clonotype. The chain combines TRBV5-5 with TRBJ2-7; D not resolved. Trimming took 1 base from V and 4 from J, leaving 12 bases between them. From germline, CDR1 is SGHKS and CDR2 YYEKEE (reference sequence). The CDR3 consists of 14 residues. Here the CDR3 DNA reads TGTGCCAGCAGCTTGCTCCTTAATCAATACGAGCAGTACTTC. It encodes CASSLLLNQYEQYF.

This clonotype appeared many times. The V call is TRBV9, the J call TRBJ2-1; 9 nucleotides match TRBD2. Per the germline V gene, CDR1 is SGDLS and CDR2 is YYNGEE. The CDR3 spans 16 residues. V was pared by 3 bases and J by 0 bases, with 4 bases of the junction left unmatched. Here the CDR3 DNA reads TGTGCCAGCAGCGCTCTAGCGGGGTTCTCCTACAATGAGCAGTTCTTC. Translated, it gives CASSALAGFSYNEQFF.